The present TCR beta chain was sequenced within a study of blood T cells in healthy people across ages. Trimming took off 4 bases at V and 7 bases at J, with 11 bases between the two ends. Germline V gene sequence: CDR1 SEHNR, CDR2 FQNEAQ (reference sequence). The CDR3 is 13 amino acids. Study-level findings and limits: Because donor CMV status was unknown, expanded clonotype changes were possibly confounded. Diversity of TCR beta per million T cells declined in a roughly linear way with age. Both naive CD4+ cell counts and diversity were greater in long-lived donors than in aged donors.

For the second PCR, which ran for 7 to 11 cycles, a sample-barcoded 5' primer and a J-beta primer mix were used. TCRdb re-called the 5' RACE reads with MiXCR, one entry per CDR3 protein. Among about 800,000 distinct CDR3 sequences listed, 58% were seen once. This clonotype was seen a handful of times. The antigen is undetermined. This TCR came from a man aged 30 to 45 in good health. Source material: blood. The gene calls are TRBV7-9 and TRBJ2-1; D possibly corresponds to TRBD1 (6 bases). Here the CDR3 DNA reads TGTGCCAGCAGCTCCCAGGGGTGGAATGAGCAGTTCTTC. Translating gives CASSSQGWNEQFF.